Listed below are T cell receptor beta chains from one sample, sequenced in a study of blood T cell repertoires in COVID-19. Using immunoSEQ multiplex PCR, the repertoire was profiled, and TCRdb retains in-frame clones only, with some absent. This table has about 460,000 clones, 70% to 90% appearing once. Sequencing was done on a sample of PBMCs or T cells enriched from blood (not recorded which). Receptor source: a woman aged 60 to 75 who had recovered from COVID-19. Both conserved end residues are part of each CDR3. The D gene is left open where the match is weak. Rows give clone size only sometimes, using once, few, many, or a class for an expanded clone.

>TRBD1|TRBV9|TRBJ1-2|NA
TGTGCCAGCAGCGTAGATTCGGGACAGGGTGCCTACTATGGCTACACCTTC
CASSVDSGQGAYYGYTF
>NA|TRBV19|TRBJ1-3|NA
TGTGCCAGTACCAGTGGGGGGTTACCTGGAAACACCATATATTTT
CASTSGGLPGNTIYF
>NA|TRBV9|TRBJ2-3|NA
TGTGCCAGCAGCGTCGGGACAGATACGCAGTATTTT
CASSVGTDTQYF
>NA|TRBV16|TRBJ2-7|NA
TGTGCCAGCAGCTCTCGACTAGCCTACGAGCAGTACTTC
CASSSRLAYEQYF
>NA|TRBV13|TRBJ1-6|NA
TGTGCCACAGCAGCCACCGGGGGGGTGTATAATTCACCCCTCCACTTT
CATAATGGVYNSPLHF
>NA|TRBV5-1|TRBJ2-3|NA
TGCGCCAGCAGCTTAGGCGGGACCCTTAGCACAGATACGCAGTATTTT
CASSLGGTLSTDTQYF
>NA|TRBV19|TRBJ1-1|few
TGTGCCAGTAGTAGCGTTATGAACACTGAAGCTTTCTTT
CASSSVMNTEAFF
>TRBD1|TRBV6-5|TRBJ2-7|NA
TGTGCCAGCAGTCGACAGGGGGAGTACCACGAGCAGTACTTC
CASSRQGEYHEQYF
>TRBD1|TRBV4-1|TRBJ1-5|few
TGCGCCAGCAGCCAAGATCGACAGGGGGGAGGTCAGCCCCAGCATTTT
CASSQDRQGGGQPQHF
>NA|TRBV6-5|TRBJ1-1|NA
TGTGCCAGCAAGCAGGGTTTGAACACTGAAGCTTTCTTT
CASKQGLNTEAFF
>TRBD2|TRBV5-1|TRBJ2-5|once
TGCGCCAGCAGCTGGACCACCTATCTAGCGGGGGGGCGAGAGACCCAGTACTTC
CASSWTTYLAGGRETQYF
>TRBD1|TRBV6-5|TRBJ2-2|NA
TGTGCCAGCACCTACGACAGGGACACCGGGGAGCTGTTTTTT
CASTYDRDTGELFF
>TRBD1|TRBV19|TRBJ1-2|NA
TGTGCCAGTAGTATAGATTCGGACAGGGGCCGGAATGGCTACACCTTC
CASSIDSDRGRNGYTF
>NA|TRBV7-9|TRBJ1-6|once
TGTGCCAGCAGTCGTTTAACAGCAAATTCACCCCTCCACTTT
CASSRLTANSPLHF
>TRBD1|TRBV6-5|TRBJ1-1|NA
TGTGCCAGCAGTAAATCGGACAGGGGGCGGACTGAAGCTTTCTTT
CASSKSDRGRTEAFF
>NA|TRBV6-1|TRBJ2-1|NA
TGTGCCAGCAGTGAACGCAGGGACACCTACAATGAGCAGTTCTTC
CASSERRDTYNEQFF
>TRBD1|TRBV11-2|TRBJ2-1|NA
TGTGCCAGCAGCTCTCCCGGGACAGGGAGGAATGAGCAGTTCTTC
CASSSPGTGRNEQFF
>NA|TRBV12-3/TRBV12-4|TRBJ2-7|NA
TGTGCCAGCACTAAAGGAAGCGCAAGCGAGCAGTACTTC
CASTKGSASEQYF
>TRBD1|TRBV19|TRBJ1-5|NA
TGTGCCAGTAGTACTCCGGGACAGACAATCTATAGCAATCAGCCCCAGCATTTT
CASSTPGQTIYSNQPQHF
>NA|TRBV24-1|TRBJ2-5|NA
TGTGCCACCAGCGAAGCGACCAAGACCCAGTACTTC
CATSEATKTQYF
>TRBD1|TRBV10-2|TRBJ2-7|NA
TGCGCCAGCAGATTTGGACAGGGGGCTTACGAGCAGTACTTC
CASRFGQGAYEQYF
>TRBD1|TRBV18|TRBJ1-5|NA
TGTGCCAGCTCACCACTACCGACAGGGGGGCGGCCCCAGCATTTT
CASSPLPTGGRPQHF
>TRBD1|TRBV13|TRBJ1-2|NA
TGTGCCAGCAGCTCCGGGACAGCCCTTGACTACACCTTC
CASSSGTALDYTF
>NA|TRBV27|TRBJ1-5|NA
TGTGCCAGCAGACCCACGGGTGTCAATCAGCCCCAGCATTTT
CASRPTGVNQPQHF
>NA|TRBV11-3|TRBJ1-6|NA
TGTGCCAGCAGGCGGGGCTATTCACCCCTCCACTTT
CASRRGYSPLHF
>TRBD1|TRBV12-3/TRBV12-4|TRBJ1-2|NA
TGTGCCAGCAGTGCACAGGGGGCGAATGGCTACACCTTC
CASSAQGANGYTF
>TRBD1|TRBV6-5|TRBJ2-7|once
TGTGCCAGCAGCTCAGGACAGGGGAGGTACGAGCAGTACTTC
CASSSGQGRYEQYF
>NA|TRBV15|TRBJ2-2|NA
TGTGCCACCAGCAGAGAACAGGGGAGGACCGGGGAGCTGTTTTTT
CATSREQGRTGELFF
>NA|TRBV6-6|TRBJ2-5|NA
TGTGCCAGCAGTTACTCAGGGCCAGGGGCCCGAGAGACCCAGTACTTC
CASSYSGPGARETQYF
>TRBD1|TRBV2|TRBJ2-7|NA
TGTGCCAGCAGGAGGGGGCCTTGGGAGCAGTACTTC
CASRRGPWEQYF
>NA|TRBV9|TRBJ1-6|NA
TGTGCCAGCAGCGAGGGGGAGGGCAGCGTATCCCTCCACTTT
CASSEGEGSVSLHF
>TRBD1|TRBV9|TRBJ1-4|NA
TGTGCCAGCAGCGAGTCACAGGGGGCAAGTGAAAAACTGTTTTTT
CASSESQGASEKLFF
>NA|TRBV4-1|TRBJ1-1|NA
TGCGCCAGCAGCCAAGATTCGGGTTTCTCGGAAGCTTTCTTT
CASSQDSGFSEAFF
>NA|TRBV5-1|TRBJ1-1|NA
TGCGCCAGCAGCTTGGGTTCAGGGGAGACCACTGAAGCTTTCTTT
CASSLGSGETTEAFF
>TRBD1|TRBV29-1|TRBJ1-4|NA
TGCAGCGTTTCGGACAGGGGATATGAAAAACTGTTTTTT
CSVSDRGYEKLFF
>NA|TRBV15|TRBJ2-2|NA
TGTGCCACCAGCAGAGAGCCGGTGAACACCGGGGAGCTGTTTTTT
CATSREPVNTGELFF
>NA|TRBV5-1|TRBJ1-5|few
TGCGCCAGCAGCTTAGGAGGGACCAATCAGCCCCAGCATTTT
CASSLGGTNQPQHF
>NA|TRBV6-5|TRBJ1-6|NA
TGTGCCAGCAGTCCCCCCCCTCGGGGGTCACCCCTCCACTTT
CASSPPPRGSPLHF
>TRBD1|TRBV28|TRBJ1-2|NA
TGTGCCAGCAGTTTACCGGGACAGGGGGCACGTGGCTACACCTTC
CASSLPGQGARGYTF
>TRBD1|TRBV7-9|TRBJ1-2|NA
TGTGCCAGCAGCTTAGCGCTTCTGGGGACAGGTCATAATCACACCTTC
CASSLALLGTGHNHTF
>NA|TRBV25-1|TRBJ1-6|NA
TGTGCCAGCAGTGATTCACGGACTTATAATTCACCCCTCCACTTT
CASSDSRTYNSPLHF
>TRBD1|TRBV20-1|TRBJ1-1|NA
TGCAGTGCCCGCGGACAGGGTGAAGCTTTCTTT
CSARGQGEAFF
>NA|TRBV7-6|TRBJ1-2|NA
TGTGCCAGCAGCTCAATTGACAGTAGCTATGGCTACACCTTC
CASSSIDSSYGYTF
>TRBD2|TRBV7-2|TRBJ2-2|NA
TGTGCCAGCAGCTTTACTAGCGGCACCGGGGAGCTGTTTTTT
CASSFTSGTGELFF
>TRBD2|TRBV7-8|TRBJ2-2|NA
TGTGCCAGCAGCTTAGAGTCTAGCGGGTACACCGGGGAGCTGTTTTTT
CASSLESSGYTGELFF
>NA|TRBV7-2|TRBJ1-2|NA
TGTGCCAGCAGCTTAGACCGGGGTTATGGCTACACCTTC
CASSLDRGYGYTF
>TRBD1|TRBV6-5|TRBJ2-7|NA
TGTGCCAGCAGTTATGGGACAGGAAACTACGAGCAGTACTTC
CASSYGTGNYEQYF
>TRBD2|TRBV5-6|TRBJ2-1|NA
TGTGCCAGCAGCTTGAGGAAGCGGGGGGACTACAATGAGCAGTTCTTC
CASSLRKRGDYNEQFF